The source of this TCR beta chain is a study of cytomegalovirus exposure and HLA in healthy donors. Across the whole study: An earlier analysis found fewer than 140 million unique TCR beta sequences from about 190 million T cells.

Everyone who donated was a healthy bone marrow donor. The study sampled nominally healthy donors, though unrecorded immune exposures were likely. Trimming stripped 2 bases from V and 3 bases from J, with 14 bases between. Germline V gene data show CDR1 as SEHNR and CDR2 as FQNEAQ (reference sequence). This CDR3 is 15 amino acids long. Vbeta (60) and Jbeta (13) primers were used in the PCR. In the original processing: Among the unique TCR beta chains that a later analysis counted, about 86 million in all, around 11 million were shared. Assay used: immunoSEQ multiplex PCR; TCRdb lists only in-frame clones, some missing. V and J calls and clone size are those listed in that table; D and trimming were worked out from the DNA. Here the sample spans approximately 80,000 clones, over 65% being singletons.

Sequencing input: PBMCs. The source is a woman aged 35 to 49 in good health and CMV-seropositive. The genes are TRBV7-9 and TRBJ2-7; D is perhaps TRBD1 (6 bases). CDR3 protein: CASSLSGNRDYEQYF. CDR3 coding DNA: TGTGCCAGCAGCTTATCCGGGAACAGGGACTACGAGCAGTACTTC.